These 28 T cell receptor beta chains share one sample of origin, sequenced in a study of blood T cell repertoires in COVID-19. TCRdb's table, derived via immunoSEQ multiplex PCR, lists solely in-frame clones and lacks some. The table lists 65,000 to 90,000 clones, 80% to 90% of them singletons. Sequencing was performed on peripheral blood. Source of these receptors: a young woman with acute or convalescent COVID-19.

This clone was seen a single time. The V gene is TRBV7-6, the J gene TRBJ2-7; 9 bases are shared with TRBD1. From germline, CDR1 is SGHVS and CDR2 FNYEAQ. The CDR3 spans 15 residues. V was clipped by 2 bases and J by 2 bases; unmatched bases: 4. The CDR3 loop reads CASSLMTGGTYEQYF. CDR3 DNA: TGTGCCAGCAGCTTAATGACAGGGGGGACCTACGAGCAGTACTTC.

This chain connects TRBV7-6 to TRBJ1-1, with 12 bases that match TRBD1. From germline, CDR1 is SGHVS and CDR2 FNYEAQ. CDR3 length: 15 residues. V shed 4 bases, J shed 4 bases, and the junction held 4 bases outside the gene matches. Here the CDR3 reads CASSSGQGASTEAFF. The DNA of the CDR3 is TGTGCCAGCAGCTCGGGACAGGGGGCGAGCACTGAAGCTTTCTTT.

The gene calls are TRBV18 and TRBJ2-7, with TRBD2 identical over 8 bases. Germline trimming cut 3 bases from V and 0 bases from J; bases unmatched to any gene: 4. From germline, CDR1 is KGHSH and CDR2 LQKENI. The CDR3 runs to 15 residues. CDR3 loop: CASSPRAGASYEQYF. CDR3 nucleotides: TGTGCCAGCTCACCTCGAGCGGGAGCCTCCTACGAGCAGTACTTC.

The gene calls are TRBV19 and TRBJ2-4; D is perhaps TRBD1 (6 bases). Germline V CDR1 and CDR2: LNHDA, SQIVND (reference sequence). Between the trimmed V and J ends, which lost 5 bases and 1 base, there was a span of 15 bases. This CDR3 is built from 16 residues. The CDR3, as DNA: TGTGCCAGTAGTCCTTACAGGGTGGACGCCAAAAACATTCAGTACTTC. It specifies CASSPYRVDAKNIQYF.

This clone was seen a handful of times. This rearrangement joins TRBV7-2 to TRBJ1-1; no clear D gene. Trimming left V 1 base short and J 6 bases short, with 9 bases between. This CDR3 spans 13 amino acids. Germline loops: CDR1 SGHTA, CDR2 FQGNSA. For the CDR3, the DNA is TGTGCCAGCAGCTTAGGAGGGAGCGCTGAAGCTTTCTTT. It is translated as CASSLGGSAEAFF.

The chain employs TRBV5-1 and TRBJ1-3; 7 nucleotides match TRBD1. Trimming took 3 bases from V and 1 from J; bases not matched to a gene: 7. CDR3 length: 16 residues. Looked up from germline, CDR1 is SGHRS and CDR2 is YFSETQ. CDR3 in amino acids: CASSWTGSGSGNTIYF. In DNA, the CDR3 is TGCGCCAGCAGCTGGACAGGCAGTGGATCTGGAAACACCATATATTTT.

The chain uses TRBV7-2 and TRBJ1-1; D is ambiguous. This CDR3 spans 14 amino acids. Germline loops: CDR1 SGHTA, CDR2 FQGNSA. Trimming pared 2 bases from V and 0 bases from J, leaving 7 bases between. This CDR3 reads CASSLRSMNTEAFF. The CDR3 DNA reads TGTGCCAGCAGCTTAAGGAGCATGAACACTGAAGCTTTCTTT.

This clone was recorded once. The V and J genes are TRBV19 and TRBJ1-1; 7 bases are a match to TRBD1. CDR1 LNHDA and CDR2 SQIVND come from the germline V gene (reference sequence). The V gene end was trimmed by 6 bases and the J gene end by 3 bases; junction bases not matched to a gene: 10. This CDR3 has 15 amino acids. Here the CDR3 DNA reads TGTGCCAGTAGAGGTGCCGGGACAGCCTACACTGAAGCTTTCTTT. It encodes CASRGAGTAYTEAFF.

CDR3 sequence (DNA): TGTGCCAGCAGTTCCACTGATCTGTGGGAGACCCAGTACTTC. Protein sequence: CASSSTDLWETQYF. This chain uses TRBV6-5 with TRBJ2-5; D remains ambiguous. CDR1 and CDR2 (germline): MNHEY, SVGAGI. The CDR3 has 14 residues. V was clipped by 4 bases and J by 5 bases, with 14 bases between them.

This clone was observed a handful of times. The chain combines TRBV14 with TRBJ2-7; 7 bases line up with TRBD1. The CDR3 is 16 amino acids. The V gene end was trimmed by 3 bases and the J gene end by 2 bases; junction bases not matched to a gene: 10. Germline CDR1 SGHDN, CDR2 FVKESK. CDR3: CASSHGRGIRAYEQYF. CDR3 sequence (DNA): TGTGCCAGCAGCCACGGCAGGGGGATAAGGGCCTACGAGCAGTACTTC.

The rearrangement uses TRBV29-1 and TRBJ1-2; 7 bases line up with TRBD1. The J segment lost 0 bases and the V segment lost 6 bases, leaving 4 bases of the junction unmatched. The length of the CDR3 is 13 residues. The germline CDR1 and CDR2 sequences are SQVTM and ANQGSEA. The CDR3 nucleotides are TGCAGCGTGGGGACAGCAGCTAACTATGGCTACACCTTC. It specifies CSVGTAANYGYTF.

This clone came up a few times. CDR3 protein: CASSQEYASGSSYEQYF. CDR3 nucleotides: TGCGCCAGCAGCCAAGAGTACGCTAGCGGGAGCTCCTACGAGCAGTACTTC. V is TRBV4-1 and J is TRBJ2-7; 10 nucleotides align to TRBD2. J was trimmed by 0 bases and V by 0 bases; bases with no gene match: 5. Germline assignment: CDR1 MGHRA and CDR2 YSYEKL. This CDR3 region has 17 residues.

This chain links TRBV6-5 with TRBJ1-6; 11 nucleotides align to TRBD1. This CDR3 is built from 15 residues. CDR1 is MNHEY, CDR2 SVGAGI, per germline. J lost 6 bases, V lost 2 bases, and 0 bases had no gene match. The CDR3 is CASSYGQGANSPLHF. In nucleotides, the CDR3 is TGTGCCAGCAGTTACGGACAGGGGGCTAATTCACCCCTCCACTTT.

The J gene is TRBJ1-6, the V gene TRBV6-5; D may be TRBD1 (6 bases). V was clipped by 6 bases and J by 5 bases, with 11 bases between them. The length of the CDR3 is 14 residues. CDR1 and CDR2 from the germline V gene are MNHEY and SVGAGI. CDR3 loop: CASSLRGHNSPLHF. The CDR3 DNA reads TGTGCCAGCAGCCTCAGGGGCCATAATTCACCCCTCCACTTT.

The chain combines TRBV5-6 with TRBJ2-1; D is perhaps TRBD2 (6 bases). This CDR3 contains 16 residues. Between the trimmed V and J ends, which lost 7 bases and 3 bases, there was a span of 20 bases. Per germline, CDR1 SGHDT and CDR2 YYEEEE. CDR3 in DNA: TGTGCCAGCGCGTCCTTTACAGCGGGTTTCTACAATGAGCAGTTCTTC. It codes for CASASFTAGFYNEQFF.

The chain joins TRBV3-1 (or the pseudogene TRBV3-2) to TRBJ1-4; D uncertain. V shed 3 bases and J shed 3 bases, with 14 bases lying between them. In germline, CDR1 is LGHDT, CDR2 YNNKEL (reference sequence). The CDR3 runs to 16 residues. The CDR3 region is CASSQVKQTANEKLFF. The CDR3, as DNA: TGTGCCAGCAGCCAGGTTAAACAAACAGCTAATGAAAAACTGTTTTTT.

The chain uses TRBV6-2 or TRBV6-3 and TRBJ1-5, with D unclear. Germline CDR1 and CDR2: MNHEY and SVGEGT. With 2 bases removed from V and 7 bases from J, the gap between germline ends came to 12 bases. This CDR3 has 14 residues. The CDR3 reads CASSYDRGGQPQHF. As DNA, the CDR3 is TGTGCCAGCAGTTACGATCGGGGTGGGCAGCCCCAGCATTTT.

This clone was seen more than once but under ten times. This chain connects TRBV5-4 to TRBJ1-2, with TRBD1 matching over 10 bases. The CDR3 has 16 amino acids. With V trimmed by 4 bases and J by 6 bases, 12 bases remained unmatched. In germline, CDR1 is SGHNT, CDR2 YYREEE (reference sequence). DNA for the CDR3: TGTGCCAGCAGCACTGGACAGGGGGTCTCATTAGATGGCTACACCTTC. Its translation: CASSTGQGVSLDGYTF.

The genes are TRBV27 and TRBJ2-7; TRBD1 might be the D (6 bases). CDR1 and CDR2 (germline): MNHEY, SMNVEV (reference sequence). The CDR3 loop spans 15 amino acids. Trimming removed 3 bases at V and 3 bases at J, with 15 bases between. In DNA form, the CDR3 reads TGTGCCAGCAGTTTCCGGGACACGATACTCTACGAGCAGTACTTC. Its protein is CASSFRDTILYEQYF.

The gene calls are TRBV9 and TRBJ1-1, with D perhaps TRBD1 (5 bases). The germline CDR1 and CDR2 sequences are SGDLS and YYNGEE. The V end lost 4 bases, the J end lost 4 bases, and 17 bases lay between the germline ends. This CDR3 region has 15 residues. CDR3 DNA sequence: TGTGCCAGCAGCCCCGCCCAGGGTTTGACCACTGAAGCTTTCTTT. It translates to CASSPAQGLTTEAFF.

The chain is built from TRBV3-1 (or the pseudogene TRBV3-2) and TRBJ2-7, with D uncertain. Germline V gene data show CDR1 as LGHDT and CDR2 as YNNKEL (reference sequence). V lost 0 bases and J 5 bases, leaving 11 bases between the germline ends. The CDR3 sequence is 14 residues long. Here the CDR3 reads CASSQDRSSHEQYF. The CDR3 DNA is TGTGCCAGCAGCCAAGATCGGTCCTCGCACGAGCAGTACTTC.

This chain joins TRBV15 and TRBJ2-1, with D tentatively TRBD2 (7 bases). V was shortened by 6 bases and J by 9 bases, with 15 bases between the two germline ends. The germline V gene encodes CDR1 LNHNV and CDR2 YYDKDF (reference sequence). There are 13 residues in the CDR3. The CDR3 reads CATSRRGGTEQFF. The CDR3 coding sequence is TGTGCCACCAGTAGGAGGGGGGGGACTGAGCAGTTCTTC. The whole variable domain, remainder taken from reference TRBV15 and TRBJ2-1, is DAMVIQNPRYQVTQFGKPVTLSCSQTLNHNVMYWYQQKSSQAPKLLFHYYDKDFNNEADTPDNFQSRRPNTSFCFLDIRSPGLGDTAMYLCATSRRGGTEQFFGPGTRLTVL.

J is TRBJ2-1 and V is TRBV10-2; D ambiguous. V was cut by 9 bases and J by 4 bases, with 13 bases left in between. CDR3 length: 13 residues. The germline V gene encodes CDR1 WSHSY and CDR2 SAAADI. CDR3 DNA: TGCGCCAGTACTACCGAGCATTACAATGAGCAGTTCTTC. It translates to CASTTEHYNEQFF.

Only one count was recorded for this clone. The J gene is TRBJ2-7, the V gene TRBV2, with 7 bases aligning to TRBD2. The CDR3 totals 14 residues. V was pared by 4 bases and J by 7 bases, with 10 bases of the junction left unmatched. Germline V lookup: CDR1 SNHLY, CDR2 FYNNEI. The CDR3 loop is CASSAGGRRDEQYF. CDR3 in DNA: TGTGCCAGCAGTGCGGGGGGTCGCCGCGATGAGCAGTACTTC.

The chain has TRBV4-1 and TRBJ2-7; tentatively, D is TRBD2 (6 bases). Germline CDR1 MGHRA, CDR2 YSYEKL. The CDR3 length is 16 residues. Trimming took off 2 bases at V and 6 bases at J, with 20 bases between the two ends. CDR3 nucleotide sequence: TGCGCCAGCAGCCAACAGAATACGGAGAGGGGAGGCGAGCAGTACTTC. Translated, it gives CASSQQNTERGGEQYF.

In nucleotides, the CDR3 is TGTGCCAGCAGCAAGGGACTGGACACCGGGGAGCTGTTTTTT. Translating it yields CASSKGLDTGELFF. This chain links TRBV7-9 with TRBJ2-2; perhaps TRBD2 as D (6 bases). Per the germline V gene, CDR1 is SEHNR and CDR2 is FQNEAQ (reference sequence). V was clipped by 5 bases and J by 3 bases, with 10 bases between them. This CDR3 region has 14 residues.

This chain connects TRBV25-1 to TRBJ1-4, with a possible D match to TRBD1 (6 bases). This CDR3 has 12 amino acids. Trimming pared 6 bases from V and 6 bases from J, leaving 8 bases between. Germline V gene sequence: CDR1 MGHDK, CDR2 SYGVNS. In nucleotides, the CDR3 is TGTGCCAGCAGACAGGGCGATGAAAAACTGTTTTTT. It translates to CASRQGDEKLFF. The complete variable domain, with remaining parts taken from reference TRBV25-1 and TRBJ1-4, reads EADIYQTPRYLVIGTGKKITLECSQTMGHDKMYWYQQDPGMELHLIHYSYGVNSTEKGDLSSESTVSRIRTEHFPLTLESARPSHTSQYLCASRQGDEKLFFGSGTQLSVL.

This clone is a singleton in its sample. This chain uses TRBV7-9 with TRBJ2-1, with D possibly matching TRBD2 (5 bases). The germline V gene has CDR1 SEHNR and CDR2 FQNEAQ (reference sequence). The CDR3 consists of 15 residues. The V end was cut by 5 bases, the J end by 3 bases, with 14 bases between. The CDR3 reads CASSRLTGDYNEQFF. CDR3 nucleotides: TGTGCCAGCAGCCGCCTTACCGGGGACTACAATGAGCAGTTCTTC.